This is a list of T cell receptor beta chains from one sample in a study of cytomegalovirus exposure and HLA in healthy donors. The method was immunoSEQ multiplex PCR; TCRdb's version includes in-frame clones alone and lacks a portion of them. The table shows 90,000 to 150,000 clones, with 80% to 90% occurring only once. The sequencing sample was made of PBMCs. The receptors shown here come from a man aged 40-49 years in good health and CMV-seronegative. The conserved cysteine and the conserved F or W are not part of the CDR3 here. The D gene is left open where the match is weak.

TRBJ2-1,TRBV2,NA,ASSAEFDRYNEQF
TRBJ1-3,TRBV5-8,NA,ASSPGDGNTIY
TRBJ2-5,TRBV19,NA,ASSRETQETQY
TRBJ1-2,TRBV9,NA,ASSPYLNSPFGYGYT
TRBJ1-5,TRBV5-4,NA,ASSTNPESNQPQH
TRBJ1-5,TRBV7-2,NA,ASGRDGQPHQPQH
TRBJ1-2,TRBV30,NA,AWSVRELGGYT
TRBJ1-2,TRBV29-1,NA,SVLTAQGGYGYT
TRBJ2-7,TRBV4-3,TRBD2,ASSQDTPLAGRSYEQY
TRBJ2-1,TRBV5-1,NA,ASRRDSSSYNEQF
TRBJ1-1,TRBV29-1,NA,SVALRQAVNTEAF
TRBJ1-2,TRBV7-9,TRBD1,ASSPPGTANYGYT
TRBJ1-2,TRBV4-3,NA,ASSRQGNYGYT
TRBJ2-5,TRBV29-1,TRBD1,SVGTGEETQY
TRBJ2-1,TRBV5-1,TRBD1,ASSLALKQGANNEQF
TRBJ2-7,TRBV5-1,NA,ASSLGGAALSYEQY